This T cell receptor beta chain is drawn from a study of CXCR3-negative and CXCR3-positive naive CD8 T cells. A word on this clonotype: Its cognate antigen is unknown.

The TRB libraries of cDNA were built by UMI-labeled 5' RACE. TCRdb reprocessed the 5' RACE reads; each CDR3 protein has one entry and no DNA is given. Recorded for this sample: around 84,000 distinct CDR3 sequences. The authors gated naive CD8+ T cells as CD45RO-CCR7+CD27+CD95-. Study outcomes and limitations: Comparably high diversity marked both naive subsets, whereas memory CD8+ cells had much lower diversity. A higher hydrophobicity marked the TRB CDR3s of CXCR3-positive naive cells versus CXCR3-negative naive cells.

The TCR originated in a human donor in good health. Some clones in this sample may be carry-over from other donors' samples. The sequenced sample was naive CXCR3+ CD8+ T cells from blood. Subset specified: CD45RO-CCR7+CD27+CD95- naive CD8+ T cells expressing CXCR3 (TNR3+).

This chain's CDR3 is CASSQSEEVGELFF. The genes are TRBV4-2 and TRBJ2-2; the D call of TRBD2 rests on TCRdb alone, since no DNA is present to check it. This CDR3 contains 14 residues. The V gene's germline CDR1 is LGHNA and CDR2 YNFKEQ.